These 18 T cell receptor beta chains came from one sample sequenced in a study of T cell responses to AZD1222 COVID-19 vaccine. TCRdb's table, derived via immunoSEQ multiplex PCR, lists solely in-frame clones and lacks some. The sample has 180,000 or so clones, around 95% seen once. The input for sequencing was peripheral blood, taken on day 0 of AZD1222 vaccination. All receptors derive from an adult in good health.

The CDR3 reads CASSLRLSEQFF. Written as DNA, the CDR3 is TGTGCCAGCAGCTTACGATTAAGTGAGCAGTTCTTC. V usage is TRBV7-2 and J usage is TRBJ2-1; unclear D gene. The V gene lost 2 bases and the J gene lost 9 bases, with 8 bases spanning the gap. The CDR3 spans 12 residues. Germline values: CDR1 SGHTA, CDR2 FQGNSA.

The chain is built from TRBV11-2 and TRBJ1-1; D remains unclear. V was shortened by 4 bases and J by 11 bases, with 11 bases between the two germline ends. From germline, CDR1 is SGHAT and CDR2 FQNNGV. The length of the CDR3 is 11 residues. Here the CDR3 DNA reads TGTGCCAGCAGCTCTCTACTGGGGGCTTTCTTT. Protein: CASSSLLGAFF.

This CDR3 reads CASSGDPRVGELFF. The CDR3 coding sequence is TGTGCCAGCAGTGGTGACCCCCGAGTCGGGGAGCTGTTTTTT. The chain uses TRBV27 and TRBJ2-2, with no clear D. Germline CDR1 reads MNHEY; CDR2 reads SMNVEV (reference sequence). The length of the CDR3 is 14 residues. V was cut by 5 bases and J by 7 bases, with 14 bases left in between.

The chain has TRBV7-9 and TRBJ1-1; no reliable D call. CDR3 length: 13 residues. V lost 5 bases and J lost 0, with 7 bases in between. CDR1 and CDR2 (germline): SEHNR, FQNEAQ (reference sequence). The CDR3 DNA reads as TGTGCCAGCAGCCCGAGGATGAACACTGAAGCTTTCTTT. Translated: CASSPRMNTEAFF.

This clone was seen a handful of times. The rearrangement uses TRBV3-1 (or the pseudogene TRBV3-2) and TRBJ1-6, with D possibly being TRBD1 (5 bases). Germline V gene data show CDR1 as LGHDT and CDR2 as YNNKEL (reference sequence). V lost 0 bases, J lost 9 bases, and 15 bases lay in between. CDR3 size: 16 residues. In nucleotides, the CDR3 is TGTGCCAGCAGCCAAGATGTGGGACCGAGTATTTCACCCCTCCACTTT. Residues: CASSQDVGPSISPLHF.

Worth noting for this clone: Different DNA sequences within this sample yield the same CDR3. The chain employs TRBV5-1 and TRBJ1-1; D unresolved. This CDR3 region has 14 residues. The V gene lost 0 bases and the J gene lost 1 base, with 7 bases spanning the gap. Germline CDR1 SGHRS, CDR2 YFSETQ. Here the CDR3 DNA reads TGCGCCAGCAGCTTGGGAGAGGCGAACACTGAAGCTTTCTTT. Translating gives CASSLGEANTEAFF.

V is TRBV6-5 and J is TRBJ2-7; perhaps TRBD1 as D (5 bases). This CDR3 is 14 amino acids long. In germline, CDR1 is MNHEY, CDR2 SVGAGI. Trimming took 2 bases from V and 3 from J, leaving 11 bases between them. CDR3 sequence: CASSYRGRGYEQYF. Written as DNA, the CDR3 is TGTGCCAGCAGTTACAGGGGCAGAGGCTACGAGCAGTACTTC.

This rearrangement joins TRBV6-2 or TRBV6-3 to TRBJ1-4; D remains ambiguous. V dropped 4 bases and J dropped 5 bases, with 11 bases sitting between them. The CDR3 spans 14 residues. Looked up from germline, CDR1 is MNHEY and CDR2 is SVGEGT. The CDR3 loop reads CASSFGLSNEKLFF. CDR3 DNA: TGTGCCAGCAGTTTTGGCCTGTCGAATGAAAAACTGTTTTTT.

The gene calls are TRBV7-6 and TRBJ1-1, with 7 positions matching TRBD1. The CDR3 consists of 11 residues. Trimming cost V 5 bases and J 7 bases; bases outside gene matches: 1. Germline values: CDR1 SGHVS, CDR2 FNYEAQ. CDR3 in amino acids: CASSRDSEAFF. CDR3 in DNA: TGTGCCAGCAGCCGGGACAGTGAAGCTTTCTTT.

This chain connects TRBV27 to TRBJ2-1, with D perhaps matching TRBD1 or TRBD2 (6 bases each). CDR1 and CDR2 (germline): MNHEY, SMNVEV (reference sequence). This CDR3 is 15 amino acids long. V was shortened by 8 bases and J by 4 bases, with 18 bases between the two germline ends. CDR3 amino acids: CASWGADSSYNEQFF. The CDR3 bases are TGTGCCAGCTGGGGGGCTGACAGTTCTTACAATGAGCAGTTCTTC.

The chain joins TRBV7-3 to TRBJ2-3, with 9 bases fitting TRBD2. Germline-derived CDR1 and CDR2 are SGHTA and FQGTGA. This CDR3 spans 14 amino acids. V lost 5 bases and J lost 6; bases outside the gene matches: 6. The CDR3 nucleotides read TGTGCCAGCAGCCTTAGCGGGAGAAGGGATACGCAGTATTTT. Translation: CASSLSGRRDTQYF. The whole variable domain, filled in from reference TRBV7-3 and TRBJ2-3, reads GAGVSQTPSNKVTEKGKYVELRCDPISGHTALYWYRQSLGQGPEFLIYFQGTGAADDSGLPNDRFFAVRPEGSVSTLKIQRTERGDSAVYLCASSLSGRRDTQYFGPGTRLTVL.

The chain couples TRBV6-5 to TRBJ2-1, with 13 bases that match TRBD2. V lost 4 bases and J lost 5; bases outside the gene matches: 2. This CDR3 is 15 amino acids long. Germline V gene data show CDR1 as MNHEY and CDR2 as SVGAGI. This chain's CDR3 is CASSWGTSGDNEQFF. CDR3 coding DNA: TGTGCCAGCAGTTGGGGGACTAGCGGGGACAATGAGCAGTTCTTC.

The chain combines TRBV19 with TRBJ2-7; D is undetermined. This CDR3 is 14 amino acids long. CDR1 is LNHDA and CDR2 is SQIVND in the germline V gene (reference sequence). Trimming removed 1 base from V and 6 bases from J, with 13 bases in between. The CDR3 nucleotides are TGTGCCAGTAGTATAGGAAGAGAGGTCTCCGAGCAGTACTTC. Amino acids: CASSIGREVSEQYF.

The chain joins TRBV7-9 to TRBJ2-2; D gene ambiguous. Trimming cost V 1 base and J 7 bases, with 7 bases left between them. Germline V gene sequence: CDR1 SEHNR, CDR2 FQNEAQ (reference sequence). This CDR3 has 13 residues. The CDR3 DNA follows: TGTGCCAGCAGCTTAGGTTCTAGCGGGGAGCTGTTTTTT. Translated, it gives CASSLGSSGELFF.

This clone came up once. The rearrangement links TRBV10-3 to TRBJ1-5; 7 bases fit TRBD1. Looked up from germline, CDR1 is ENHRY and CDR2 is SYGVKD. The ends lost 8 bases at V and 3 bases at J; junction bases unmatched: 4. CDR3 length: 13 residues. The CDR3 loop reads CAIQGDANQPQHF. The CDR3, as DNA: TGTGCCATCCAGGGGGATGCCAATCAGCCCCAGCATTTT.

The sample holds one count of this clone. The V call is TRBV30, the J call TRBJ2-1; 7 bases map to TRBD2. The CDR3 is 14 amino acids. Germline lookup yields CDR1 GTSNPN and CDR2 SVGIG (reference sequence). V gave up 0 bases and J gave up 9 bases; unmatched junction bases: 8. CDR3 nucleotides: TGTGCCTGGAGTGTATCAGCGGGAATTGGTGAGCAGTTCTTC. Amino acid sequence: CAWSVSAGIGEQFF.

The gene calls are TRBV30 and TRBJ1-4, with D uncertain. CDR1 GTSNPN and CDR2 SVGIG come from the germline V gene (reference sequence). The CDR3 has 15 amino acids. V was shortened by 0 bases and J by 10 bases, with 18 bases between the two germline ends. The CDR3 sequence: CAWSVLGAGEGKLFF. The CDR3 coding sequence is TGTGCCTGGAGTGTACTGGGTGCCGGAGAGGGAAAACTGTTTTTT.

CDR3 region: CASSEGRQFF. The CDR3 DNA is TGTGCCAGCAGTGAGGGTCGGCAGTTCTTC. The chain joins TRBV25-1 to TRBJ2-1; D gene unclear. Germline CDR1 and CDR2: MGHDK and SYGVNS. V was shortened by 3 bases and J by 12 bases, with 6 bases between the two germline ends. The CDR3 has 10 residues.